This TCR beta chain stems from a study of regulatory T cells in long-lasting Graves disease. Noted time point: newly diagnosed GD, antithyroid drugs for less than 3 months. PBMC RNA was the source of the TCR library. Peripheral blood, 8.5 to 10 milliliters per patient, was collected in EDTA tubes. Sequencing libraries for TCR beta were prepared with iRepertoire HTBI primers and Arm-PCR of CDR3 regions. Authors' analysis steps: Spanning all samples, the identified segments comprised 60 to 70 TRBV and about 15 TRBJ. One entry per CDR3 protein results from TCRdb running MiXCR on the multiplex PCR reads. The V and J calls and clone size come from TCRdb's table, not from the authors' own analysis. The sample holds about 400,000 distinct CDR3 sequences, around 15% seen once. This clonotype appeared many times. No antigen is known for it. Study results and limitations: Among persistent patients, a larger number of public clonotypes were shared (around 2,700) than among newly diagnosed patients (966). Persistent disease favored TRBV28, TRBJ1-2 and TRBJ2-5.

Germline CDR1 and CDR2: SGHAT and FQNNGV. The CDR3 covers 15 residues. V gave up 5 bases and J gave up 1 base, with 14 bases separating them. The sequences come from peripheral blood mononuclear cells (PBMCs), collected at new diagnosis, from a patient treated with antithyroid drugs. The source of this sequence is a female donor with Graves disease. The J gene is TRBJ1-1, the V gene TRBV11-2, with a possible D match to TRBD1 (5 bases). The CDR3 DNA reads TGTGCCAGCAGCGAGACCGGGGACTGGAACACTGAAGCTTTCTTT. Its protein is CASSETGDWNTEAFF.